This T cell receptor (beta chain) was retrieved from a study of Ad26.COV2.S vaccination and SARS-CoV-2 variants. Study-level background: Trial arm assignment for the donor was COV1001 Ad26.COV2.S.

This CDR3 has 14 residues. The germline gives CDR1 GTSNPN, CDR2 SVGIG (reference sequence). V was clipped by 0 bases and J by 4 bases; unmatched bases: 2. Measured with immunoSEQ multiplex PCR; TCRdb has only the in-frame clones, and not every one. The sample contains hundreds of thousands of clones, 70% to 90% of which appear only once. As to treatment: roughly 19 received Ad26.COV2.S at low or high dose, single or two shots; 5 received placebo; per-sample allocation not given. All samples were drawn on day 63, counting from the first vaccine or placebo injection. The table lists this clone with a count of one. No antigen is known for it. General observations from the study: Vaccinees showed greater spike-specific TCR breadth than placebo recipients.

The genes are TRBV30 and TRBJ2-5; 10 bases align to TRBD2. The TCR sequence derives from a person aged 18-60 years who received the Ad26.COV2.S COVID-19 vaccine or a placebo. The sequencing used peripheral blood, collected in a trial of Ad26.COV2.S vaccine versus placebo. As DNA, the CDR3 is TGTGCCTGGAGTGTACGACTAGCGGGAGAGACCCAGTACTTC. It yields the protein CAWSVRLAGETQYF.